The source of this TCR beta chain is a study of CD8 T cells in ankylosing spondylitis. Findings and caveats of the study: Blood of patients with ankylosing spondylitis appeared to be characterized by a TCR beta motif of eight highly homologous variants.

The germline CDR1 and CDR2 sequences are MNHEY and SVGEGT. V was shortened by 2 bases and J by 4 bases, with 15 bases between the two germline ends. The CDR3 is made up of 16 amino acids. A few counts support this clonotype. Its specificity is not known. TCRdb reprocessed the 5' RACE reads via MiXCR and lists one record per CDR3 protein. Of about 330,000 distinct CDR3 sequences listed, around 8% are singletons. J is TRBJ2-1 and V is TRBV6-2 or TRBV6-3, with D perhaps matching TRBD1 or TRBD2 (5 bases each). The TCR was taken from a male donor with ankylosing spondylitis. The sequenced material came from blood, either unsorted or a sorted T cell fraction (not recorded which). DNA of the CDR3: TGTGCCAGCAGTTACGATAGACGGGACCGTTACAATGAGCAGTTCTTC. It specifies CASSYDRRDRYNEQFF.